This entry is about one TCR beta chain. Its antigen is currently not known. No base-level quality is on record; no much larger clone is a single base apart. This entry is derived from a study of CD8+ T cells in alopecia areata listed by TCRdb under 2018. A note on the overall study: To study T cell clonal expansion in alopecia areata, the researchers applied high-throughput TCRbeta sequencing to both the C3H/HeJ mouse model and human patients. In humans, TCRbeta sequencing was performed on scalp tissue and on sorted CD4+ and CD8+ peripheral blood T cells from healthy controls and from patients with patchy or totalis/universalis alopecia areata. RNA came from the PAXgene miRNA kit for fixed scalp, the miRNeasy kit for PBMCs, and the RNeasy kit for mouse skin. Scalp clonality was compared among normal scalp (n=4), patchy alopecia areata scalp (n=8), and alopecia totalis/universalis scalp (n=8). TCRbeta CDR3 regions were amplified by immunoSEQ multiplex PCR with 35 Vbeta forward and 13 Jbeta reverse primers.

The paper's findings and limits, for the study overall: Shared TCR sequences between patients were less evident than in mice, which may be partly attributable to HLA diversity in the patient population. Higher clonality and more expanded CD8+ clones were observed in lesional scalp than in normal scalp, particularly in alopecia totalis/universalis, a finding suggestive of antigenic drive. Resident alphabeta T cells in normal human skin are also sequenced, complicating scalp TCR repertoire analysis, unlike mouse skin dominated by gammadelta T cells.

After PBMCs were isolated by density centrifugation and stained for CD3, CD4 and CD8, a FACSAria was used to sort CD4+ and CD8+ T cells. Scalp biopsies and blood samples were obtained from unaffected controls. Reading the germline V gene (reference sequence) gives CDR1 SGHNT and CDR2 YYREEE. Trimmed from V: 2 bases; trimmed from J: 2 bases; junction bases lacking a gene match: 3. The CDR3 starts with the cysteine, ends with the phenylalanine, and has 15 residues. Just the 45-base CDR3 DNA is kept, in frame starting at base 1. Library generation was performed with the immunoSEQ multiplex PCR assay. RNA was extracted from all samples and reverse transcribed into cDNA as template for TCR sequencing. First-strand cDNA was synthesized using SuperScript III with a 2:1 mix of oligo-dT and random hexamers. Amplification bias was assessed with a synthetic immune receptor repertoire, and residual bias was removed computationally. As for how the authors treated the data: Raw reads were preprocessed for error removal, and CDR3 was defined according to IMGT conventions as running from the conserved cysteine to phenylalanine. Clonality was computed by normalizing Shannon entropy by log2 of the number of productive unique TCRs and subtracting the result from 1. Whether scalp clones were CD4 or CD8 was inferred by matching scalp TCRbeta sequences against CD4 and CD8 repertoires sorted from blood. Drawn from immuneACCESS, this table holds only the in-frame rearrangements with V and J called that TCRdb kept. Clones are partly lost; checked studies trace under half to an unresolved V gene and leave the rest unexplained. That table supplies the V and J calls and clone size; D and trimming were determined from the DNA. Within this sample are some 180,000 clones, with more than 50% of them counted one time only. Around 5.1% of the sample comes from the top ten.

The TCR sequence derives from a human donor in good health. The chain links TRBV5-4 with TRBJ2-3; TRBD2 matches 9 bases in the middle. Material: CD8+ T cells sorted from blood. The nucleotide sequence is TGTGCCAGCAGCTTAGCGGGGGGTTTCACAGATACGCAGTATTTT. This encodes CASSLAGGFTDTQYF. The entire variable domain, with the stretches around the CDR3 drawn from the reference TRBV5-4 and TRBJ2-3 proteins, is ETGVTQSPTHLIKTRGQQVTLRCSSQSGHNTVSWYQQALGQGPQFIFQYYREEENGRGNFPPRFSGLQFPNYSSELNVNALELDDSALYLCASSLAGGFTDTQYFGPGTRLTVL.